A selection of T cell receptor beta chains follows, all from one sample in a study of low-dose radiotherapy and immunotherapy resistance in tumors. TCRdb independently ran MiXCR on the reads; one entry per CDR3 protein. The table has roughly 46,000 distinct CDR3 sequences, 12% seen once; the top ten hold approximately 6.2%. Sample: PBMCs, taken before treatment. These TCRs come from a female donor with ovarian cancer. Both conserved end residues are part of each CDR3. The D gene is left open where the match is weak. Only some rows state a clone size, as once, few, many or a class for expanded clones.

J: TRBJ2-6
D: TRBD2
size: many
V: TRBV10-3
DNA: TGTGCCATCAGTGAGTCGGGGGGGTCTGGGGCCAACGTCCTGACTTTC
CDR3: CAISESGGSGANVLTF

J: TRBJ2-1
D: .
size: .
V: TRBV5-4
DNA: TGTGCCAGCAGCCCAACGGGATACGAGCAGTTCTTC
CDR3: CASSPTGYEQFF

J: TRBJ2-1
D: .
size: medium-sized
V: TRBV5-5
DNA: TGTGCCAGCAGCCAGGACTGGCTCAATGAGCAGTTCTTC
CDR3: CASSQDWLNEQFF

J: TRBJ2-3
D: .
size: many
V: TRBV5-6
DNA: TGTGCCAGCAGCTTATGGCCCAGCACAGATACGCAGTATTTT
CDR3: CASSLWPSTDTQYF

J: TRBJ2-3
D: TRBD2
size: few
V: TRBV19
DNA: TGTGCCAGTACCAAACTAGCGGGGGCTCCGGATACGCAGTATTTT
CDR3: CASTKLAGAPDTQYF

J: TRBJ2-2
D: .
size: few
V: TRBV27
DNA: TGTGCCAGCTCGCGGGGTCTTGCCGGGGAGCTGTTTTTT
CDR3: CASSRGLAGELFF

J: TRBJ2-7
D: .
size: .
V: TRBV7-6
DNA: TGTGCCAGCAGCTTCGGGGCCCTATCCTACGAGCAGTACTTC
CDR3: CASSFGALSYEQYF

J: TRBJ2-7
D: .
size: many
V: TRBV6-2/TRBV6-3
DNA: TGTGCCAGCAGTCGCACGGGGGAATACGAGCAGTACTTC
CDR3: CASSRTGEYEQYF

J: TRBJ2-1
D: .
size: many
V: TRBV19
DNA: TGTGCCAGTAGGGACCCGGGCGAAACCTACAATGAGCAGTTCTTC
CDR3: CASRDPGETYNEQFF

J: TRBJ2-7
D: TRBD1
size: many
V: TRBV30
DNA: TGTGCCTGGGGCCCCGGGACAGGGTTCTACGAGCAGTACTTC
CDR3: CAWGPGTGFYEQYF

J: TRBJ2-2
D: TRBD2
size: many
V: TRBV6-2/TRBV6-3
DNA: TGTGCCAGCAGGCCGAGCGGGGAGAACACCGGGGAGCTGTTTTTT
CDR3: CASRPSGENTGELFF

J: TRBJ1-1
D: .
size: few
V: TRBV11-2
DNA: TGTGCCAGCAGACGGGGGATGGGCACTGAAGCTTTCTTT
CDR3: CASRRGMGTEAFF

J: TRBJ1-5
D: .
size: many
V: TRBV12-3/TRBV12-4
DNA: TGTGCCAGCAGTTTAGAGAGCTCCAATCAGCCCCAGCATTTT
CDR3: CASSLESSNQPQHF

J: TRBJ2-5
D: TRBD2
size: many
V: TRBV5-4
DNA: TGTGCCAGCAGCCAAGGCCAGCGGGGCCAAGAGACCCAGTACTTC
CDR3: CASSQGQRGQETQYF

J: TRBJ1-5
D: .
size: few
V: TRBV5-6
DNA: TGTGCCAGCAGCTTGGATCTGGGGGCCGATCAGCCCCAGCATTTT
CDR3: CASSLDLGADQPQHF

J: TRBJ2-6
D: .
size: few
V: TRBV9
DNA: TGTGCCAGCAGCCCGCCCGGCGGATCTGGGGCCAACGTCCTGACTTTC
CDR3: CASSPPGGSGANVLTF

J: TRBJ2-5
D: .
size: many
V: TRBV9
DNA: TGTGCCAGCAGCGTTAATAAGGGGGGATCTGAGACCCAGTACTTC
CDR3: CASSVNKGGSETQYF

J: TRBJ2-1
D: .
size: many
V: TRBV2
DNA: TGTGCCAGCAGGCTCGAGGCTGGGCAGTTCTTC
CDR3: CASRLEAGQFF

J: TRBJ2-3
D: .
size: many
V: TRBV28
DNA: TGTGCCAGCAGTACCGTGGGGGCGGGCACAGATACGCAGTATTTT
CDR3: CASSTVGAGTDTQYF

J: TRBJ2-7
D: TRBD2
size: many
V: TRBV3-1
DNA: TGTGCCAGCAGCCAGAGCCTAGCGGGGTACGAGCAGTACTTC
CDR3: CASSQSLAGYEQYF

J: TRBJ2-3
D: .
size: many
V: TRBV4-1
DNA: TGCGCCAGCAGCCGGCGGATTGTGGGGGCCGACACAGATACGCAGTATTTT
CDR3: CASSRRIVGADTDTQYF

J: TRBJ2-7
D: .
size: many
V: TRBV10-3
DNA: TGTGCCATCAGTGAGTCTGGAGGGACCTACGAGCAGTACTTC
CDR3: CAISESGGTYEQYF

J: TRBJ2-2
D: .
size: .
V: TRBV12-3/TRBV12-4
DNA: TGTGCCAGTATCAACAGGGTCGGGGAGCTGTTTTTT
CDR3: CASINRVGELFF

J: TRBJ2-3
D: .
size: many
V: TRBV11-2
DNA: TGTGCCAGCAGCTTAGGGAGGGACCAGAGCACAGATACGCAGTATTTT
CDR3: CASSLGRDQSTDTQYF

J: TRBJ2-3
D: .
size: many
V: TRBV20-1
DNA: TGCAGTGCTAGATCCCCTTATAGCACAGATACGCAGTATTTT
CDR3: CSARSPYSTDTQYF

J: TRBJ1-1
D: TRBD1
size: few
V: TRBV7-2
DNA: TGTGCCAGCAGCTTAGGAGGATTGGGACAGGGGGCTGAAGCTTTCTTT
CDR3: CASSLGGLGQGAEAFF

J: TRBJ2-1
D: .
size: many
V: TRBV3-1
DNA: TGTGCCAGCAGCCAAGGTTCGAGGGGTATCCAGTTCTTC
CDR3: CASSQGSRGIQFF

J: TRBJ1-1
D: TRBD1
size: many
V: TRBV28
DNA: TGTGCCAGCAGTCCACCGACAGGGATGAACACTGAAGCTTTCTTT
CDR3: CASSPPTGMNTEAFF

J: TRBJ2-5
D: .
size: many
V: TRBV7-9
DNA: TGTGCCAGCAGCTTATCGCGGGACCAAGAGACCCAGTACTTC
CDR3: CASSLSRDQETQYF

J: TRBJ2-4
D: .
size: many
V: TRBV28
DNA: TGTGCCAGCAGTCCCCCCCGGGCGGCAAATGCCTTAGCCAAAAACATTCAGTACTTC
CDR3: CASSPPRAANALAKNIQYF

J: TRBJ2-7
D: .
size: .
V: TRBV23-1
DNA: TGCGCCAGCAGTCAATCTGGGGCAGCCGACTCCTACGAGCAGTACTTC
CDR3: CASSQSGAADSYEQYF

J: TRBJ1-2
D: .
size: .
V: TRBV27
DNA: TGTGCCAGCAGTTTATCCTCCAGGGCAGACGGCTACACCTTC
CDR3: CASSLSSRADGYTF

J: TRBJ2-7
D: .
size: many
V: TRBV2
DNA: TGTGCCAGCAGTGGGACAGTCGGGTACGAGCAGTACTTC
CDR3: CASSGTVGYEQYF

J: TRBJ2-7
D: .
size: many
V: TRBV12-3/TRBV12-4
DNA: TGTGCCAGCTCAGGGGCCGGGCTCGGGGGATACGAGCAGTACTTC
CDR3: CASSGAGLGGYEQYF

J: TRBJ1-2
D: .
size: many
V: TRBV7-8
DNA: TGTGCCAGCGGGGTTTATGGCTACACCTTC
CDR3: CASGVYGYTF

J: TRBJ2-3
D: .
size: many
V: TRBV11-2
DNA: TGTGCCAGCAGCTTCCGAGGGGGGCAGGGTTTAACAGATACGCAGTATTTT
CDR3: CASSFRGGQGLTDTQYF

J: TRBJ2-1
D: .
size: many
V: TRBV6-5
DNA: TGTGCCAGCAGGATAGGGGGCAATGAGCAGTTCTTC
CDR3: CASRIGGNEQFF

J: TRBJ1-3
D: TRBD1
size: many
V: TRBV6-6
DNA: TGTGCCAGCAGTCTAACAGGGGAAGGAAACACCATATATTTT
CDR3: CASSLTGEGNTIYF

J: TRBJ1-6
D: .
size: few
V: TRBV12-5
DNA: TGTGCTAGTGGTTTGTTCGGCTCGGAAGGGGTACTACTACTTAATTCACCCCTCCACTTT
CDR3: CASGLFGSEGVLLLNSPLHF

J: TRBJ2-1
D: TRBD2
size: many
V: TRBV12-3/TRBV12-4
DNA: TGTGCCAGCAGTCGAGGAGGCGGGGGAGACAATGAGCAGTTCTTC
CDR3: CASSRGGGGDNEQFF

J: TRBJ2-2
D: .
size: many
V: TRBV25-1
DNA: TGTGCCAGCAGTGACGCGGGATCCAGGGCCGGGGAGCTGTTTTTT
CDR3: CASSDAGSRAGELFF

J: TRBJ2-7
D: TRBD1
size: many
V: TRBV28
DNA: TGTGGCTCCCGGGACAGGACATACGAGCAGTACTTC
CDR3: CGSRDRTYEQYF

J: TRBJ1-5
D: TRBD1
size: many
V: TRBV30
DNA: TGTGCCTGGGCCGGGACAGGGGGCAATCAGCCCCAGCATTTT
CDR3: CAWAGTGGNQPQHF

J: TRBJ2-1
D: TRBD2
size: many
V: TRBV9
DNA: TGTGCCAGCAGCGTAACTAGCGGATACTCCTACAATGAGCAGTTCTTC
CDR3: CASSVTSGYSYNEQFF

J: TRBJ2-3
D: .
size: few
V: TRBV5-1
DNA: TGCGCCAGCAGCTTAGGGGGTCGCACAGATACGCAGTATTTT
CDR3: CASSLGGRTDTQYF

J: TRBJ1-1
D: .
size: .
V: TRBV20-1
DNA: TGCAGTGCTCCTTGGCACCAGAACACTGAAGCTTTCTTT
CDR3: CSAPWHQNTEAFF

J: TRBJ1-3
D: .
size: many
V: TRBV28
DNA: TGTGCCAGCAGTGGAAACACCATATATTTT
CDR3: CASSGNTIYF

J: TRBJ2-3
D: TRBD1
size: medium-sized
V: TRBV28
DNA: TGTGCCAGCAGTTCGACAGGGGGCTATACAGATACGCAGTATTTT
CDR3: CASSSTGGYTDTQYF